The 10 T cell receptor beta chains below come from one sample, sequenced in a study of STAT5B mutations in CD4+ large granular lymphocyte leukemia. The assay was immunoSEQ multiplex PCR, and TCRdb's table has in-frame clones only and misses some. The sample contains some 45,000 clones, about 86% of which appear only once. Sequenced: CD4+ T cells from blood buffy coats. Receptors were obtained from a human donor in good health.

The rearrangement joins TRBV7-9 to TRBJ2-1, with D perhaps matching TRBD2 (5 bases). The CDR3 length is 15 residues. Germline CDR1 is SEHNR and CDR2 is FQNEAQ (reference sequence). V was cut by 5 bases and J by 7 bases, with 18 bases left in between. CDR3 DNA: TGTGCCAGCAGCCATACTAGTCGTCATGGGAATGAGCAGTTCTTC. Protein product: CASSHTSRHGNEQFF.

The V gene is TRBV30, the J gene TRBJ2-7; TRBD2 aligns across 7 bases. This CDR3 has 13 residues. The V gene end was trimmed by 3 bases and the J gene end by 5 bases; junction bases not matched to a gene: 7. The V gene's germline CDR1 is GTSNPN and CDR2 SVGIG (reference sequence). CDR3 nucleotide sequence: TGTGCCTGGAGCGGGACGGCGGGGGACGAGCAGTACTTC. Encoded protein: CAWSGTAGDEQYF.

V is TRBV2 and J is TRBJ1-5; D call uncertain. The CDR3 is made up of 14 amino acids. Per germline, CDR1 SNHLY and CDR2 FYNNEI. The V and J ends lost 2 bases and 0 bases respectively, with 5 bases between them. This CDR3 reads CASSELLSNQPQHF. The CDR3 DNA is TGTGCCAGCAGTGAACTTCTTAGCAATCAGCCCCAGCATTTT.

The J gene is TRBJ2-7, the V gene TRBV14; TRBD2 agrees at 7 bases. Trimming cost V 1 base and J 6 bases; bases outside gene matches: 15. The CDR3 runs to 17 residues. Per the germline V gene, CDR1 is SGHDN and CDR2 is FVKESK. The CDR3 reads CASSQGGSSAGMPEQYF. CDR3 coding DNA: TGTGCCAGCAGCCAAGGAGGGTCTTCAGCGGGAATGCCCGAGCAGTACTTC.

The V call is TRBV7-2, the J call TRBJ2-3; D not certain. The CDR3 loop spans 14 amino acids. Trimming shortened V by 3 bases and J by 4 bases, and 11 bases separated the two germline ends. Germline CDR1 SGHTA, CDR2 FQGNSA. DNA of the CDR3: TGTGCCAGCAGCTTTAGTGGGCTCTCAGATACGCAGTATTTT. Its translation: CASSFSGLSDTQYF. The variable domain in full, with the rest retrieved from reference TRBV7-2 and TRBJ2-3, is GAGVSQSPSNKVTEKGKDVELRCDPISGHTALYWYRQSLGQGLEFLIYFQGNSAPDKSGLPSDRFSAERTGGSVSTLTIQRTQQEDSAVYLCASSFSGLSDTQYFGPGTRLTVL.

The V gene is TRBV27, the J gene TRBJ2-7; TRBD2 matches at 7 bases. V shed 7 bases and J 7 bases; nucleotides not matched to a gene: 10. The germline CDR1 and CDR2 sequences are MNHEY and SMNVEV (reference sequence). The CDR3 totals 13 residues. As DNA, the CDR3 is TGTGCCAGCACCGGGAGGTCCAGCGGGGAGCAGTACTTC. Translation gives CASTGRSSGEQYF.

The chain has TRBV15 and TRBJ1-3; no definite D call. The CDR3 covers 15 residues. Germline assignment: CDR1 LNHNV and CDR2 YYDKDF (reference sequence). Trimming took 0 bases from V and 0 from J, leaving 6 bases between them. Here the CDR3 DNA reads TGTGCCACCAGCAGAGAGGCTGGCTCTGGAAACACCATATATTTT. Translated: CATSREAGSGNTIYF.

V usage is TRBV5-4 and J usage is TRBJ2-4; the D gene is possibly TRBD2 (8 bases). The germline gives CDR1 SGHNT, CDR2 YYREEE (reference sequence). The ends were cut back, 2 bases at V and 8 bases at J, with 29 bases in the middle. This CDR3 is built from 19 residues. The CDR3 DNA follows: TGTGCCAGCAGCTTCCGACGGGGGAGCGGGAGAGGGGGCTATGACATTCAGTACTTC. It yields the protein CASSFRRGSGRGGYDIQYF. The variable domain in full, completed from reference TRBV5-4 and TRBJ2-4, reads ETGVTQSPTHLIKTRGQQVTLRCSSQSGHNTVSWYQQALGQGPQFIFQYYREEENGRGNFPPRFSGLQFPNYSSELNVNALELDDSALYLCASSFRRGSGRGGYDIQYFGAGTRLSVL.

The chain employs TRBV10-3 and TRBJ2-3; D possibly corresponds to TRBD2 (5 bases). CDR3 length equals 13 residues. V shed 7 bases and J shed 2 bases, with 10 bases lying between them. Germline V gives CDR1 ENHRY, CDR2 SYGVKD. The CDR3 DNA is TGTGCCATCAAGGGCCGGGACACAGATACGCAGTATTTT. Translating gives CAIKGRDTDTQYF.

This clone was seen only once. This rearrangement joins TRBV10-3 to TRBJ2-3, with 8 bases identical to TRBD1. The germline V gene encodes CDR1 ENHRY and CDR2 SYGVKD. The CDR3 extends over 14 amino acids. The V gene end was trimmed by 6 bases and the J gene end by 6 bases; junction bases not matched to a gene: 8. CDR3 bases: TGTGCCATCAGCCGACAGGGGTCGGAGGATACGCAGTATTTT. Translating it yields CAISRQGSEDTQYF.